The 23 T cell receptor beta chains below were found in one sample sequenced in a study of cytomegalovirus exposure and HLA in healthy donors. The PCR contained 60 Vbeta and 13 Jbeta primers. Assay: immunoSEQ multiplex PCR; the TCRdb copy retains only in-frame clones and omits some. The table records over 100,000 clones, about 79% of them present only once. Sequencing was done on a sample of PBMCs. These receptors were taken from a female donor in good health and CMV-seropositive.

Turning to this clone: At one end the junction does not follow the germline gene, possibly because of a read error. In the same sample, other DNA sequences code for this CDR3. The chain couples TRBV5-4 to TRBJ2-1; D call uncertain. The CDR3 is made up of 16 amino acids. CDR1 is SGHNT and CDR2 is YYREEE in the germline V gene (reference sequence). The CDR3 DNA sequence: TGTGCCAGCAGCGCCCCGGAGTTATATAACTACGATGAGCAGTTCTTC. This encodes CASSAPELYNYDEQFF. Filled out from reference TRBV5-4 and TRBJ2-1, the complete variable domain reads ETGVTQSPTHLIKTRGQQVTLRCSSQSGHNTVSWYQQALGQGPQFIFQYYREEENGRGNFPPRFSGLQFPNYSSELNVNALELDDSALYLCASSAPELYNYDEQFFGPGTRLTVL.

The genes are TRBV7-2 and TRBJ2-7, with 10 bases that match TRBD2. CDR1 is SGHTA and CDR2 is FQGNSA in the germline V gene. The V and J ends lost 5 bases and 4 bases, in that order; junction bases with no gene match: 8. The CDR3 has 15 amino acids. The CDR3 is CASSVSGGGAYEQYF. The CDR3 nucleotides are TGTGCCAGCAGCGTCAGCGGGGGGGGCGCTTACGAGCAGTACTTC.

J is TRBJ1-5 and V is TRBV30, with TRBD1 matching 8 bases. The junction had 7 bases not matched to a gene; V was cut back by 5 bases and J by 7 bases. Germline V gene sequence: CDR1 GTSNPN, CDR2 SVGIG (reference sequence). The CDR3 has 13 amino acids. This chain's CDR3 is CAWADRVGQPQHF. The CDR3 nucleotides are TGTGCCTGGGCGGACAGGGTAGGACAGCCCCAGCATTTT.

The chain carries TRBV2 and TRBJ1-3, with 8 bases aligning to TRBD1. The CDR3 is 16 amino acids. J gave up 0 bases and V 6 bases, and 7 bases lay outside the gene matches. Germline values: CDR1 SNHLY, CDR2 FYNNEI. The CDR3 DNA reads TGTGCCAGCAGAAGAGACAGGGGAAACTCTGGAAACACCATATATTTT. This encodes CASRRDRGNSGNTIYF.

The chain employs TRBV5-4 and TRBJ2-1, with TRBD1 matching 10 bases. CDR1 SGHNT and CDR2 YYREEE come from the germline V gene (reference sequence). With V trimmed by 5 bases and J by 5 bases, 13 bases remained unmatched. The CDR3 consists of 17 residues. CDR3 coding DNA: TGTGCCAGCAGTGACGCCCGGGACAGGGGATCGGACAATGAGCAGTTCTTC. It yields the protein CASSDARDRGSDNEQFF.

CDR3 amino acids: CASSQGRGNYGYTF. The CDR3 DNA is TGTGCCAGCAGCCAAGGGAGGGGGAACTATGGCTACACCTTC. The V and J genes are TRBV7-9 and TRBJ1-2; TRBD1 is a possible D gene (6 bases). The CDR3 is 14 amino acids. Germline V lookup: CDR1 SEHNR, CDR2 FQNEAQ (reference sequence). V was pared by 5 bases and J by 2 bases, with 12 bases between.

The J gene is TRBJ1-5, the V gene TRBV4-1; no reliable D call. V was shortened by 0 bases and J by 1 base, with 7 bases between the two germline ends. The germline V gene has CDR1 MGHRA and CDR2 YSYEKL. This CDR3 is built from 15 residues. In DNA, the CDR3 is TGCGCCAGCAGCCAAGAGTCGGGGAGCAATCAGCCCCAGCATTTT. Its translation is CASSQESGSNQPQHF.

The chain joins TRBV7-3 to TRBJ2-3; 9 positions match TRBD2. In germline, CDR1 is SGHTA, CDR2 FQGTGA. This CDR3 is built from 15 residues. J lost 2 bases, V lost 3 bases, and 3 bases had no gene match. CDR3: CASSFGGRDTDTQYF. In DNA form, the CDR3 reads TGTGCCAGCAGCTTCGGCGGGAGGGACACAGATACGCAGTATTTT. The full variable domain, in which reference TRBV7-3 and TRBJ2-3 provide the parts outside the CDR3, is GAGVSQTPSNKVTEKGKYVELRCDPISGHTALYWYRQSLGQGPEFLIYFQGTGAADDSGLPNDRFFAVRPEGSVSTLKIQRTERGDSAVYLCASSFGGRDTDTQYFGPGTRLTVL.

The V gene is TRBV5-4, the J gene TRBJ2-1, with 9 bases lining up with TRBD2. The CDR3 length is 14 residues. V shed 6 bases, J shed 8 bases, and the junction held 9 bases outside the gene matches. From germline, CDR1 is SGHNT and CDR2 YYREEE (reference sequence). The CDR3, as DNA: TGTGCCAGCAACCGCGGGAGGGTTAGCGATGAGCAGTTCTTC. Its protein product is CASNRGRVSDEQFF. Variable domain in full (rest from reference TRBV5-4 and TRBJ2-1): ETGVTQSPTHLIKTRGQQVTLRCSSQSGHNTVSWYQQALGQGPQFIFQYYREEENGRGNFPPRFSGLQFPNYSSELNVNALELDDSALYLCASNRGRVSDEQFFGPGTRLTVL.

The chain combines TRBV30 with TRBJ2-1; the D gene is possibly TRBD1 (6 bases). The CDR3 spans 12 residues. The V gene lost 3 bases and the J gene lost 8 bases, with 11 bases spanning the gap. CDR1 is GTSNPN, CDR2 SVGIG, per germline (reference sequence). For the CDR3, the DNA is TGTGCCTGGAGCGGGACACCCGATGAGCAGTTCTTC. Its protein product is CAWSGTPDEQFF.

Here the CDR3 reads CASSLAGSYNEQFF. The CDR3, as DNA: TGTGCCAGCAGCTTGGCAGGGTCCTACAATGAGCAGTTCTTC. The chain joins TRBV7-9 to TRBJ2-1; the D gene is possibly TRBD1 (5 bases). CDR3 length: 14 amino acids. Trimming stripped 3 bases from V and 1 base from J, with 7 bases between. CDR1 and CDR2 from the germline V gene are SEHNR and FQNEAQ (reference sequence).

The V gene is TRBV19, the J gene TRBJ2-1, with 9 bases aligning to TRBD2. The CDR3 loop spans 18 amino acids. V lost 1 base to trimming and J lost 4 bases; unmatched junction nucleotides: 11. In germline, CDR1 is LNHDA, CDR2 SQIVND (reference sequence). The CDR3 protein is CASSIGIGREGRYNEQFF. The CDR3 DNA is TGTGCCAGTAGTATAGGAATCGGGCGGGAGGGACGTTACAATGAGCAGTTCTTC.

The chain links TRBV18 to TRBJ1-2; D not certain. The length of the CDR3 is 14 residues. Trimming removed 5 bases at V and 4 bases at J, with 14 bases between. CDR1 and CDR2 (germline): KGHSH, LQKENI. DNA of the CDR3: TGTGCCAGCTCAAGCGAACTCCTTGGCTATGGCTACACCTTC. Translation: CASSSELLGYGYTF.

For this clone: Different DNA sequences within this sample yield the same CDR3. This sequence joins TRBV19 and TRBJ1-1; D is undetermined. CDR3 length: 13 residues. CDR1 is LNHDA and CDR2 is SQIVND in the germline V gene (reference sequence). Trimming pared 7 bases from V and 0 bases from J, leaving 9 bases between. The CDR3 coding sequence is TGTGCCAGTAAAAGGCAGGTGAACACTGAAGCTTTCTTT. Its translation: CASKRQVNTEAFF.

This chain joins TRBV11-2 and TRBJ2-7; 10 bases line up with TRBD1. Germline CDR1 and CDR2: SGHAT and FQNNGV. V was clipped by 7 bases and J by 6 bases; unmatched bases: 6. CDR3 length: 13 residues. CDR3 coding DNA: TGTGCCAGCAATAGGGACAGGGGATTCGAGCAGTACTTC. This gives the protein CASNRDRGFEQYF.

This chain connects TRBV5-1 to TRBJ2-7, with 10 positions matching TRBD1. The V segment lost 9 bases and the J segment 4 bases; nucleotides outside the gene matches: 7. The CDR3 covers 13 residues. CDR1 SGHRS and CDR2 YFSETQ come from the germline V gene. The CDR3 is CANVDRGLYEQYF. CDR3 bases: TGCGCCAACGTAGACAGGGGGCTATACGAGCAGTACTTC.

Written as DNA, the CDR3 is TGCGCCAGCAGCTTGGATGCTACCCCTACGACCTTC. Its translation is CASSLDATPTTF. J is TRBJ1-2 and V is TRBV5-1; D gene unclear. The germline V gene has CDR1 SGHRS and CDR2 YFSETQ. The CDR3 runs to 12 residues. The V end was cut by 0 bases, the J end by 14 bases, with 14 bases between.

In nucleotides, the CDR3 is TGTGCCACCAGCCGGTCCGGGACAGACCAAGAGACCCAGTACTTC. Translation: CATSRSGTDQETQYF. The rearrangement links TRBV15 to TRBJ2-5; the match to TRBD1 covers 7 bases. The germline V gene encodes CDR1 LNHNV and CDR2 YYDKDF (reference sequence). The trim removed 5 bases at V and 0 bases at J, leaving 6 bases unmatched. The CDR3 covers 15 residues.

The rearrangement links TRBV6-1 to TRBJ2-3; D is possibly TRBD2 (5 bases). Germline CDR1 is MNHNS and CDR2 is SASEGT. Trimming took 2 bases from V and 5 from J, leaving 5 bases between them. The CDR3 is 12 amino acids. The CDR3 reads CASSETRDTQYF. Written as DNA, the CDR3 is TGTGCCAGCAGTGAAACTAGAGATACGCAGTATTTT.

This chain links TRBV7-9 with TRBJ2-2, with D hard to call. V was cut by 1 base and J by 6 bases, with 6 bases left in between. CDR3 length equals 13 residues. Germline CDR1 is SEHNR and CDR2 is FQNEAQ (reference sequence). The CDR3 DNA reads TGTGCCAGCAGCTTAGGACTCGCCGGGGAGCTGTTTTTT. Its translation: CASSLGLAGELFF. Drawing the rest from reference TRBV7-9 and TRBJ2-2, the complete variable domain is DTGVSQNPRHKITKRGQNVTFRCDPISEHNRLYWYRQTLGQGPEFLTYFQNEAQLEKSRLLSDRFSAERPKGSFSTLEIQRTEQGDSAMYLCASSLGLAGELFFGEGSRLTVL.

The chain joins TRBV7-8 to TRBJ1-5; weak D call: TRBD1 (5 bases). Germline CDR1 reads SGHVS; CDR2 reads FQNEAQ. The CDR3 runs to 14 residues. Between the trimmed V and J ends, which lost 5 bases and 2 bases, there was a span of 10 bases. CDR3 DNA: TGTGCCAGCAGCGCCTCGGGGGGCAATCAGCCCCAGCATTTT. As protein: CASSASGGNQPQHF. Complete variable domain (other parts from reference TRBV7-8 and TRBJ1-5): GAGVSQSPRYKVAKRGQDVALRCDPISGHVSLFWYQQALGQGPEFLTYFQNEAQLDKSGLPSDRFFAERPEGSVSTLKIQRTQQEDSAVYLCASSASGGNQPQHFGDGTRLSIL.

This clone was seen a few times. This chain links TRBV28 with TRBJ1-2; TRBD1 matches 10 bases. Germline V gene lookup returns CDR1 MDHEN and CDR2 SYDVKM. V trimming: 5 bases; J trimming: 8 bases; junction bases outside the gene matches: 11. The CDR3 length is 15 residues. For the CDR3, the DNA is TGTGCCAGCAGTCTTAGCCGGGACAGGGGAGGGGGCTACACCTTC. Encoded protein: CASSLSRDRGGGYTF.

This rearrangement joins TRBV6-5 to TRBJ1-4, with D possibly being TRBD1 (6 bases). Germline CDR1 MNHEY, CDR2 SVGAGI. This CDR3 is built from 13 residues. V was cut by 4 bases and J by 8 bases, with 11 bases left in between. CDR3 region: CASSLGGGEKLFF. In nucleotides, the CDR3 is TGTGCCAGCAGTTTGGGAGGGGGAGAAAAACTGTTTTTT.